This is a list of T cell receptor beta chains from one sample in a study of CD8+ T cells in alopecia areata. Profiling relied on immunoSEQ multiplex PCR, and the TCRdb table lists in-frame clones only, not all of them. The sample has 120,000 to 150,000 clones, approximately 85% seen once; the top ten hold roughly 25%. This specimen was CD8+ T cells sorted from blood, taken at week 4, from a patient treated with tofacitinib. The receptors here all came from a human donor with alopecia areata. CDR3s include the opening cysteine and the closing phenylalanine or tryptophan. A D gene is named only where the DNA matches it firmly. Expanded clones get a size class; other rows say once, few or many, or leave the size out.

CDR3aa: CASSSESGKLFF
CDR3nt: TGTGCCAGCAGCTCCGAGAGTGGGAAGCTGTTTTTT
v_gene: TRBV7-9
abundance: -
d_gene: -
j_gene: TRBJ2-2

CDR3aa: CASSPPLGNTDTQYF
CDR3nt: TGTGCCAGCAGCCCCCCGTTAGGGAACACAGATACGCAGTATTTT
v_gene: TRBV13
abundance: once
d_gene: -
j_gene: TRBJ2-3

CDR3aa: CASSRYDRGAYEQYF
CDR3nt: TGTGCCAGCAGCCGGTACGACAGGGGGGCCTACGAGCAGTACTTC
v_gene: TRBV14
abundance: -
d_gene: TRBD1
j_gene: TRBJ2-7

CDR3aa: CAWSVGSFYYGYTF
CDR3nt: TGTGCCTGGAGTGTGGGCAGCTTTTACTATGGCTACACCTTC
v_gene: TRBV30
abundance: once
d_gene: -
j_gene: TRBJ1-2

CDR3aa: CASSPPGTDTQYF
CDR3nt: TGTGCCAGCAGCCCCCCCGGCACAGATACGCAGTATTTT
v_gene: TRBV7-6
abundance: -
d_gene: -
j_gene: TRBJ2-3

CDR3aa: CTSSVRDREDEAFF
CDR3nt: TGCACCAGCAGCGTTCGGGACAGGGAAGACGAAGCTTTCTTT
v_gene: TRBV1
abundance: once
d_gene: -
j_gene: TRBJ1-1

CDR3aa: CASSPGQGAYEQYF
CDR3nt: TGCGCCAGCAGCCCGGGACAGGGGGCATACGAGCAGTACTTC
v_gene: TRBV4-1
abundance: -
d_gene: TRBD1
j_gene: TRBJ2-7

CDR3aa: CASSQVAGDYEQYF
CDR3nt: TGCGCCAGCAGCCAAGTGGCAGGTGACTACGAGCAGTACTTC
v_gene: TRBV4-3
abundance: once
d_gene: -
j_gene: TRBJ2-7

CDR3aa: CATSRDLRTDTF
CDR3nt: TGTGCCACCAGCAGAGACCTCAGGACAGACACCTTC
v_gene: TRBV15
abundance: -
d_gene: -
j_gene: TRBJ1-2

CDR3aa: CSVGEIAGFANYGYTF
CDR3nt: TGCAGCGTTGGTGAGATTGCGGGGTTTGCTAACTATGGCTACACCTTC
v_gene: TRBV29-1
abundance: -
d_gene: -
j_gene: TRBJ1-2

CDR3aa: CASSVRQGNEAFF
CDR3nt: TGTGCCAGCAGCGTACGACAGGGGAATGAAGCTTTCTTT
v_gene: TRBV9
abundance: -
d_gene: TRBD1
j_gene: TRBJ1-1

CDR3aa: CASSLSGGANVLTF
CDR3nt: TGCGCCAGCAGCTTGTCGGGTGGGGCCAACGTCCTGACTTTC
v_gene: TRBV5-1
abundance: -
d_gene: -
j_gene: TRBJ2-6

CDR3aa: CASITGTGVDGNTIYF
CDR3nt: TGCGCCAGCATTACCGGGACAGGGGTAGATGGAAACACCATATATTTT
v_gene: TRBV23-1
abundance: few
d_gene: TRBD1
j_gene: TRBJ1-3

CDR3aa: CSVVLAGYNEQFF
CDR3nt: TGCAGCGTTGTACTAGCGGGCTACAATGAGCAGTTCTTC
v_gene: TRBV29-1
abundance: -
d_gene: TRBD2
j_gene: TRBJ2-1